One sample yielded the 4 T cell receptor beta chains listed below, sequenced in a study of cytomegalovirus exposure and HLA in healthy donors. PCR employed 60 Vbeta and 13 Jbeta primers. Method: immunoSEQ multiplex PCR; TCRdb's copy keeps in-frame clones and lacks some. Of about 86,000 clones listed, about 70% were seen once; the top ten hold about 7.7%. Specimen: PBMCs. These TCRs come from a man in his fifties or sixties in good health and CMV-seronegative.

CDR3 sequence reads: CASSPLREGAFF. Written as DNA, the CDR3 is TGTGCCAGCAGCCCCCTCAGGGAGGGGGCTTTCTTT. The rearrangement links TRBV6-5 to TRBJ1-1; D is possibly TRBD1 (5 bases). Trimming stripped 6 bases from V and 11 bases from J, with 16 bases between. CDR3 length: 12 residues. CDR1 and CDR2 from the germline V gene are MNHEY and SVGAGI.

V is TRBV29-1 and J is TRBJ2-5; 7 positions agree with TRBD1. V trimming: 3 bases; J trimming: 1 base; junction bases outside the gene matches: 8. Germline CDR1 reads SQVTM; CDR2 reads ANQGSEA. CDR3 length: 15 amino acids. Here the CDR3 reads CSVEDRTSSQETQYF. As DNA, the CDR3 is TGCAGCGTTGAGGACAGGACAAGCTCCCAAGAGACCCAGTACTTC.

The chain recombines TRBV5-1 with TRBJ1-2, with D possibly TRBD1 on 6 matching bases. This CDR3 has 14 residues. The germline gives CDR1 SGHRS, CDR2 YFSETQ. The ends were cut back, 4 bases at V and 4 bases at J, with 14 bases in the middle. In DNA, the CDR3 is TGCGCCAGCAGCCCCCAGGGGCACGGCTATGGCTACACCTTC. Protein sequence: CASSPQGHGYGYTF.

V and J are TRBV19 and TRBJ1-1; the match to TRBD1 covers 7 bases. Germline CDR1 reads LNHDA; CDR2 reads SQIVND (reference sequence). V dropped 5 bases and J dropped 6; count of bases not matched to a gene: 9. This CDR3 is built from 14 residues. The CDR3 loop reads CASSLNTQGAEAFF. CDR3 DNA sequence: TGTGCCAGTAGTCTGAACACTCAGGGGGCTGAAGCTTTCTTT. Using reference TRBV19 and TRBJ1-1 for the parts outside the CDR3, the full variable domain is DGGITQSPKYLFRKEGQNVTLSCEQNLNHDAMYWYRQDPGQGLRLIYYSQIVNDFQKGDIAEGYSVSREKKESFPLTVTSAQKNPTAFYLCASSLNTQGAEAFFGQGTRLTVV.